This T cell receptor beta chain came from a study of cytomegalovirus exposure and HLA in healthy donors. Study information: Early release data held some 80 million unique TCRs from HLA-typed donors. The study, taken as a whole, reports: What a later analysis reportedly showed was that an Asian-associated ancestry cluster had fewer N-insertions than the approximately 720-donor mean. It was fewer than 200 TCR beta chains that were listed as cytomegalovirus-associated.

From germline, CDR1 is LNHDA and CDR2 SQIVND (reference sequence). This CDR3 spans 14 amino acids. V shed 4 bases, J shed 8 bases, and the junction held 10 bases outside the gene matches. With 60 Vbeta and 13 Jbeta primers, the PCR was carried out. Clones were sequenced by immunoSEQ multiplex PCR, and TCRdb holds only the in-frame ones, with some missing. The data hold roughly 170,000 clones, with about 83% observed a single time. Donors were nominally healthy when sampled, though unrecorded immune exposures were likely. This clone has only one observation. Antigen: not known. The rearrangement uses TRBV19 and TRBJ1-2, with 7 bases that match TRBD1. Sequencing was done on a sample of PBMCs. The receptor was derived from a girl between 10 and 17 years old in good health and CMV-seropositive. CDR3 loop: CASSTLDRVNGYTF. The DNA for the CDR3 is TGTGCCAGTAGTACCCTCGACAGGGTGAACGGCTACACCTTC. The full variable domain, rest sourced from reference TRBV19 and TRBJ1-2, is DGGITQSPKYLFRKEGQNVTLSCEQNLNHDAMYWYRQDPGQGLRLIYYSQIVNDFQKGDIAEGYSVSREKKESFPLTVTSAQKNPTAFYLCASSTLDRVNGYTFGSGTRLTVV.